A selection of T cell receptor beta chains follows, all from one sample in a study of naive and memory T cell subsets. TCRdb itself ran the 5' RACE reads through MiXCR, one entry per CDR3 protein. The sample includes more than 45,000 distinct CDR3 sequences, around 7.3% seen only once; the top ten take around 9.6%. The receptor source for this set is a male donor in good health. Both conserved end residues are part of each CDR3. D genes are given only for firm matches. A row's size may be missing; if present it is once, few, many or a size class.

clone_size j_call d_call v_call cdr3_aa cdr3_nt
- TRBJ2-1 - TRBV20-1 CSAESAASSYNEQFF TGCAGTGCAGAAAGCGCAGCAAGCTCCTACAATGAGCAGTTCTTC
- TRBJ2-7 TRBD1 TRBV30 CAWSVGGQALEQYF TGTGCCTGGAGTGTTGGGGGACAGGCGCTCGAGCAGTACTTC
few TRBJ2-1 - TRBV7-7 CASSRITNEHEQFF TGTGCCAGCAGCCGAATAACGAACGAGCACGAGCAGTTCTTC
few TRBJ2-5 TRBD2 TRBV7-8 CASSLAASGSETQYF TGTGCCAGCAGCTTAGCGGCTAGCGGGAGTGAGACCCAGTACTTC
few TRBJ2-5 TRBD1 TRBV29-1 CSVEGGTGVGEETQYF TGCAGCGTTGAGGGAGGGACAGGGGTTGGCGAAGAGACCCAGTACTTC
- TRBJ2-3 - TRBV9 CASSEGGNPTDTQYF TGTGCCAGCAGCGAGGGGGGCAACCCCACAGATACGCAGTATTTT
- TRBJ1-5 - TRBV7-2 CASSLGVEPQHF TGTGCCAGCAGCTTAGGGGTGGAGCCCCAGCATTTT
few TRBJ2-2 - TRBV28 CASTRATSNTGELFF TGTGCCAGCACGAGGGCGACATCCAACACCGGGGAGCTGTTTTTT
- TRBJ2-7 - TRBV5-1 CASQNYEQYF TGCGCCAGCCAAAACTACGAGCAGTACTTC
- TRBJ2-1 TRBD2 TRBV12-3/TRBV12-4 CASRGTGTSGAPTSYNEQFF TGTGCCAGCAGGGGGACCGGGACTAGCGGGGCGCCAACCTCCTACAATGAGCAGTTCTTC